The clone carrying this T cell receptor (beta chain) occurred many times. Its antigen is not known. Patients underwent thyroid surgery, and none had received any treatment before it. Trimming took 1 base from V and 6 from J, leaving 3 bases between them. The CDR3 loop spans 12 amino acids. Germline lookup yields CDR1 SGHTA and CDR2 FQGTGA. In the authors' methods: Clinicopathological groups supplied CDR3 differences that were used to build a distant-metastasis classifier for papillary thyroid cancer. TCRdb re-processed the PCR reads through MiXCR. These V and J calls rely on TCRdb rather than the paper's analysis. This table holds tens of thousands of clones, about 20% found once. This sample was included in a study of metastatic and nonmetastatic thyroid tumors. Study at large: Blood and tumor or nodule tissue repertoires from malignant and benign thyroid patients were compared. The study's findings and limits: Versus benign nodules, malignant thyroid tumors reportedly had significantly higher TCR beta diversity, in blood and tumor.

This chain joins TRBV7-3 and TRBJ2-2; D remains ambiguous. Sequencing used blood. The sequence was obtained from a female donor with papillary thyroid cancer or a benign thyroid nodule (not recorded which). Some clones in this sample may be carry-over from other donors' samples. CDR3 sequence: CASSLKSGELFF. The CDR3 nucleotides read TGTGCCAGCAGCTTAAAGTCCGGGGAGCTGTTTTTT. The variable domain in full, completed from reference TRBV7-3 and TRBJ2-2, reads GAGVSQTPSNKVTEKGKYVELRCDPISGHTALYWYRQSLGQGPEFLIYFQGTGAADDSGLPNDRFFAVRPEGSVSTLKIQRTERGDSAVYLCASSLKSGELFFGEGSRLTVL.